Listed below are T cell receptor beta chains from one sample, sequenced in a study of control samples from healthy donors and cancer patients. Measured with immunoSEQ multiplex PCR; TCRdb has only the in-frame clones, and not every one. This sample has approximately 94,000 clones, with about nine tenths found just once. Sequencing input: blood. All receptors derive from a woman aged 30 to 39 in good health. The CDR3 runs from the conserved cysteine through the conserved F or W. The D gene is left open where the match is weak. Only some rows state a clone size, as once, few, many or a class for expanded clones.

- TRBJ1-2 - TRBV5-6 CASSPPGNRGYTF TGTGCCAGCAGCCCGCCCGGGAACCGAGGCTACACCTTC
TRBD1 TRBJ2-7 - TRBV11-2 CASSSADRGHYEQYF TGTGCCAGCAGCTCCGCGGACAGGGGGCACTACGAGCAGTACTTC
- TRBJ1-3 - TRBV28 CASTGGTGNTIYF TGTGCCAGCACAGGAGGCACTGGAAACACCATATATTTT
- TRBJ2-1 - TRBV4-1 CASREQGQYNEQFF TGCGCCAGCAGAGAACAGGGACAATACAATGAGCAGTTCTTC
TRBD1 TRBJ1-2 - TRBV6-5 CASSSDRGRGTKGYTF TGTGCCAGCAGTTCTGACAGGGGGCGGGGGACGAAAGGCTACACCTTC
TRBD2 TRBJ2-1 - TRBV9 CASSAISGTLYNEQFF TGTGCCAGCAGCGCCATTAGCGGGACTTTATACAATGAGCAGTTCTTC
TRBD1 TRBJ2-7 - TRBV11-2 CASSQDRGNYEQYF TGTGCCAGCAGCCAGGACAGGGGGAACTACGAGCAGTACTTC
- TRBJ1-2 - TRBV2 CASRQGVGSGYTF TGTGCCAGCAGACAGGGAGTTGGTAGTGGCTACACCTTC
TRBD1 TRBJ1-5 - TRBV5-5 CASSLEGQGARDQPQHF TGTGCCAGCAGCTTGGAGGGACAGGGGGCGCGAGACCAGCCCCAGCATTTT
- TRBJ2-3 once TRBV19 CATSSGQRGRTDTQYF TGTGCCACCTCTAGCGGCCAGAGGGGGAGGACAGATACGCAGTATTTT
TRBD1 TRBJ1-2 - TRBV29-1 CSTREGAGYGYTF TGCAGCACCCGGGAGGGGGCGGGGTATGGCTACACCTTC
- TRBJ1-4 - TRBV19 CASRLAPENNEKLFF TGTGCCAGTAGGCTCGCTCCGGAGAATAATGAAAAACTGTTTTTT
- TRBJ1-5 - TRBV4-1 CASSQVSLITGEPQHF TGCGCCAGCAGCCAAGTCTCGCTCATAACGGGGGAGCCCCAGCATTTT
TRBD1 TRBJ2-5 few TRBV9 CASRRGQAGLETQYF TGTGCCAGCAGGAGGGGGCAGGCGGGCTTGGAGACCCAGTACTTC
- TRBJ1-1 - TRBV30 CAWSEYAEAFF TGTGCCTGGAGTGAGTACGCTGAAGCTTTCTTT
TRBD1 TRBJ1-2 once TRBV29-1 CSAYRTGGEGYGYTF TGCAGCGCCTATCGGACAGGGGGGGAAGGGTATGGCTACACCTTC
TRBD1 TRBJ2-7 - TRBV7-6 CASSFATGTGSYEQYF TGTGCCAGCAGCTTCGCTACCGGGACAGGATCCTACGAGCAGTACTTC
- TRBJ1-5 once TRBV30 CAWTGPGSGNQPQHF TGTGCCTGGACCGGGCCCGGGTCCGGCAATCAGCCCCAGCATTTT
- TRBJ1-3 once TRBV28 CASSLRQVPSGNTIYF TGTGCCAGCAGTCTCAGACAGGTTCCCTCTGGAAACACCATATATTTT
- TRBJ2-1 - TRBV6-6 CASSYRGPNSYNEQFF TGTGCCAGCAGTTACAGGGGACCCAACTCCTACAATGAGCAGTTCTTC
- TRBJ2-6 - TRBV19 CASSNSRPSGANVLTF TGTGCCAGTAGTAACTCCCGCCCCTCTGGGGCCAACGTCCTGACTTTC
- TRBJ1-1 - TRBV19 CASSTGLNTEAFF TGTGCCAGTAGTACGGGACTGAACACTGAAGCTTTCTTT
- TRBJ1-2 - TRBV7-8 CASSLSRRPRTSGYTF TGTGCCAGCAGCTTATCCCGCCGACCGAGGACCTCTGGCTACACCTTC
TRBD1 TRBJ1-5 - TRBV30 CAWSLGQRNQPQHF TGTGCCTGGAGTCTGGGACAGCGAAATCAGCCCCAGCATTTT
TRBD1 TRBJ1-5 - TRBV19 CASSILGQGSNQPQHF TGTGCCAGTAGTATCTTGGGACAGGGGAGCAATCAGCCCCAGCATTTT
TRBD2 TRBJ2-3 - TRBV6-5 CASSAGGAIADTQYF TGTGCCAGCTCCGCGGGGGGGGCTATCGCAGATACGCAGTATTTT
- TRBJ2-1 - TRBV6-5 CASSTIGEFGEQFF TGTGCCAGCAGCACTATAGGGGAGTTCGGTGAGCAGTTCTTC
- TRBJ2-2 - TRBV7-8 CASSRGQGRTGELFF TGTGCCAGCAGCCGGGGGCAGGGGAGGACCGGGGAGCTGTTTTTT
TRBD1 TRBJ1-2 - TRBV9 CASRGQGSYGYTF TGTGCCAGCAGGGGACAGGGGAGCTATGGCTACACCTTC
- TRBJ1-1 - TRBV3-1/TRBV3-2 CASSQVPGGNTEAFF TGTGCCAGCAGCCAAGTTCCCGGGGGAAACACTGAAGCTTTCTTT
- TRBJ1-1 - TRBV3-1/TRBV3-2 CASSPLRGREIMNTEAFF TGTGCCAGCAGCCCCCTTCGGGGCCGAGAAATTATGAACACTGAAGCTTTCTTT
TRBD2 TRBJ2-7 once TRBV29-1 CSAGLAGVSEQYF TGCAGCGCGGGACTAGCGGGAGTTTCCGAGCAGTACTTC
- TRBJ1-2 - TRBV30 CAWSLAPAGGNYGYTF TGTGCCTGGAGTTTAGCCCCAGCCGGAGGGAACTATGGCTACACCTTC
- TRBJ1-6 - TRBV7-2 CASSLDGRLGPYNSPLHF TGTGCCAGCAGCTTAGACGGACGCCTGGGACCCTATAATTCACCCCTCCACTTT
- TRBJ2-5 - TRBV28 CASSFTDAFQETQYF TGTGCCAGCAGTTTCACGGATGCCTTCCAAGAGACCCAGTACTTC
TRBD1 TRBJ1-3 - TRBV6-4 CASSGPGQASGNTIYF TGTGCCAGCAGTGGCCCGGGACAGGCCTCTGGAAACACCATATATTTT
- TRBJ1-5 - TRBV3-1/TRBV3-2 CASSQDHYQPQHF TGTGCCAGCAGCCAGGATCACTATCAGCCCCAGCATTTT
- TRBJ1-1 - TRBV12-3/TRBV12-4 CASSLQNTEAFF TGTGCCAGCAGTTTACAGAACACTGAAGCTTTCTTT
- TRBJ1-5 - TRBV19 CASSIQGDQPQHF TGTGCCAGTAGTATACAGGGAGATCAGCCCCAGCATTTT
TRBD2 TRBJ2-3 - TRBV29-1 CSVDGSGGRGTQYF TGCAGCGTTGACGGGAGCGGGGGCCGGGGTACGCAGTATTTT
- TRBJ2-3 - TRBV5-1 CASSLQGRRSDTQYF TGCGCCAGCAGCCTACAAGGTAGGAGGTCAGATACGCAGTATTTT
TRBD1 TRBJ2-7 - TRBV28 CASSFQGTDSYEQYF TGTGCCAGCAGTTTTCAGGGGACAGATTCCTACGAGCAGTACTTC
TRBD2 TRBJ2-1 - TRBV6-2/TRBV6-3 CASSYLLAGGPYNEQFF TGTGCCAGCAGTTACCTTCTAGCGGGAGGCCCCTACAATGAGCAGTTCTTC
TRBD2 TRBJ2-5 once TRBV9 CASSMGLAGGGSGETQYF TGTGCCAGCAGCATGGGACTAGCGGGTGGCGGGTCTGGTGAGACCCAGTACTTC
TRBD2 TRBJ2-1 - TRBV3-1/TRBV3-2 CASSQGTSGGGLSYNEQFF TGTGCCAGCAGCCAAGGAACTAGCGGGGGCGGGTTGTCCTACAATGAGCAGTTCTTC